A single sample is the source of the 29 T cell receptor beta chains below, sequenced in a study of T cell responses to AZD1222 COVID-19 vaccine (dated by TCRdb to the early 2020s). What the time point label conveys for this sample: baseline before first vaccination. To prepare the library, the immunoSEQ multiplex PCR assay was applied. This immuneACCESS table, as held by TCRdb, lists in-frame sequences with V and J called but not all clones. Of the missing ones, under half trace to an unresolved V gene in checked studies; the others have no known cause. Across this sample there are tens of thousands of clones, with approximately 84% seen only once. In total, the top ten clones hold 10% to 15% of the sample. The sample in question was peripheral blood, obtained on day 0 of AZD1222 vaccination. These receptors were obtained from an adult in good health.

This chain links TRBV3-1 (or the pseudogene TRBV3-2) with TRBJ2-7; 7 nucleotides match TRBD1. There are 12 residues in the CDR3. Germline V gene sequence: CDR1 LGHDT, CDR2 YNNKEL (reference sequence). After removal of 3 bases from V and 10 bases from J, the junction contained 6 bases not matched to a gene. CDR3: CASSHGQDSQYF. The CDR3 bases are TGTGCCAGCAGCCACGGACAGGACTCACAGTACTTC.

The CDR3: CASSQAGIETDTQYF. Written as DNA, the CDR3 is TGTGCCAGCAGCCAAGCAGGGATCGAGACAGATACGCAGTATTTT. The J gene is TRBJ2-3, the V gene TRBV3-1 (or the pseudogene TRBV3-2), with a possible D match to TRBD1 (5 bases). The V end lost 1 base, the J end lost 3 bases, and 11 bases lay between the germline ends. This CDR3 is 15 amino acids long. CDR1 is LGHDT, CDR2 YNNKEL, per germline (reference sequence).

The rearrangement links TRBV29-1 to TRBJ1-2; D is perhaps TRBD1 (5 bases). The CDR3 consists of 13 residues. Between the trimmed V and J ends, which lost 6 bases and 3 bases, there was a span of 14 bases. Germline V CDR1 and CDR2: SQVTM, ANQGSEA. CDR3 amino acids: CSVDQGVYYGYTF. In DNA form, the CDR3 reads TGCAGCGTGGATCAGGGTGTATACTATGGCTACACCTTC.

This clone occurred once. The chain carries TRBV5-4 and TRBJ2-2; D might be TRBD2 (5 bases). The CDR3 is 14 amino acids. V lost 3 bases to trimming and J lost 5 bases, with 11 bases between them. CDR1 and CDR2 from the germline V gene are SGHNT and YYREEE (reference sequence). The CDR3 reads CASSSRTQTGELFF. The CDR3, as DNA: TGTGCCAGCAGCTCTCGGACTCAAACCGGGGAGCTGTTTTTT.

The chain links TRBV3-1 (or the pseudogene TRBV3-2) to TRBJ1-1, with D unclear. CDR3 size: 16 residues. CDR1 and CDR2 (germline): LGHDT, YNNKEL (reference sequence). V was trimmed by 3 bases and J by 5 bases, leaving 19 bases between them. CDR3 sequence reads: CASSHLPAPVLTEAFF. The CDR3 DNA is TGTGCCAGCAGCCATTTACCAGCCCCGGTATTAACTGAAGCTTTCTTT.

This chain joins TRBV12-3 or TRBV12-4 and TRBJ1-5, with D possibly TRBD1 on 5 matching bases. This CDR3 region has 12 residues. The V end was cut by 10 bases, the J end by 4 bases, with 11 bases between. The CDR3 coding sequence is TGTGCCACCTCGGACACAAATCAGCCCCAGCATTTT. As protein: CATSDTNQPQHF.

The V call is TRBV27, the J call TRBJ2-7; D is possibly TRBD1 (5 bases). CDR3 length: 16 residues. The V gene lost 5 bases and the J gene lost 2 bases, with 19 bases spanning the gap. Germline CDR1 MNHEY, CDR2 SMNVEV (reference sequence). CDR3 in amino acids: CASSPPSWGRTYEQYF. The CDR3 DNA sequence: TGTGCCAGCAGTCCCCCGAGTTGGGGCCGAACCTACGAGCAGTACTTC.

Only one count was recorded for this clone. The chain employs TRBV5-1 and TRBJ1-3, with 7 nucleotides matching TRBD1. Per germline, CDR1 SGHRS and CDR2 YFSETQ. The CDR3 extends over 13 amino acids. J was trimmed by 7 bases and V by 7 bases; bases with no gene match: 8. CDR3 protein: CASGDRVGNTIYF. CDR3 coding DNA: TGCGCCAGCGGAGACAGGGTCGGCAACACCATATATTTT.

V is TRBV6-5 and J is TRBJ2-7; 10 bases map to TRBD2. The CDR3 totals 16 residues. CDR1 is MNHEY and CDR2 is SVGAGI in the germline V gene. J lost 0 bases, V lost 4 bases, and 6 bases had no gene match. This chain's CDR3 is CASSLAGGRSSYEQYF. CDR3 in DNA: TGTGCCAGCAGTTTAGCGGGGGGAAGGAGCTCCTACGAGCAGTACTTC.

This chain joins TRBV5-6 and TRBJ1-6, with a weak D call TRBD1 (5 bases). V lost 4 bases and J lost 9, with 14 bases in between. Looked up from germline, CDR1 is SGHDT and CDR2 is YYEEEE. The CDR3 runs to 14 residues. The CDR3 region has the DNA TGTGCCAGCAGCCCCGACAGCGGAACTTCACCCCTCCACTTT. The encoded protein is CASSPDSGTSPLHF.

The chain uses TRBV19 and TRBJ1-2; 10 positions agree with TRBD1. The CDR3 totals 14 residues. The trim removed 5 bases at V and 3 bases at J, leaving 3 bases unmatched. From germline, CDR1 is LNHDA and CDR2 SQIVND (reference sequence). The CDR3 nucleotides read TGTGCCAGTAGTTTGGACAGGGGGGACTATGGCTACACCTTC. It specifies CASSLDRGDYGYTF.

The CDR3 region is CASSISQARAEQYF. The CDR3, as DNA: TGTGCCAGTAGTATTTCCCAAGCGCGGGCCGAGCAGTACTTC. The chain carries TRBV19 and TRBJ2-7; tentatively, D is TRBD2 (5 bases). CDR1 and CDR2 (germline): LNHDA, SQIVND (reference sequence). The V end lost 3 bases, the J end lost 6 bases, and 15 bases lay between the germline ends. The CDR3 loop spans 14 amino acids.

The chain combines TRBV5-8 with TRBJ1-2; D perhaps matches TRBD1 (6 bases). Trimming took off 0 bases at V and 6 bases at J, with 12 bases between the two ends. This CDR3 region has 14 residues. Germline-derived CDR1 and CDR2 are SGHTS and YDEGEE. In DNA, the CDR3 is TGTGCCAGCAGCTTGGGCCAGGGGATGGATGGCTACACCTTC. It is translated as CASSLGQGMDGYTF. Complete variable domain (other parts from reference TRBV5-8 and TRBJ1-2): EAGVTQSPTHLIKTRGQQATLRCSPISGHTSVYWYQQALGLGLQFLLWYDEGEERNRGNFPPRFSGRQFPNYSSELNVNALELEDSALYLCASSLGQGMDGYTFGSGTRLTVV.

V usage is TRBV28 and J usage is TRBJ1-6, with D possibly matching TRBD1 (5 bases). V lost 6 bases and J 7 bases, leaving 16 bases between the germline ends. CDR1 MDHEN and CDR2 SYDVKM come from the germline V gene. This CDR3 region has 15 residues. CDR3 bases: TGTGCCAGCAGCCTTCGACCCGGGGGGAATTCACCCCTCCACTTT. The encoded protein is CASSLRPGGNSPLHF. The entire variable domain, with the rest obtained from reference TRBV28 and TRBJ1-6, is as follows: DVKVTQSSRYLVKRTGEKVFLECVQDMDHENMFWYRQDPGLGLRLIYFSYDVKMKEKGDIPEGYSVSREKKERFSLILESASTNQTSMYLCASSLRPGGNSPLHFGNGTRLTVT.

The chain carries TRBV19 and TRBJ2-5, with 7 bases matching TRBD2. From germline, CDR1 is LNHDA and CDR2 SQIVND (reference sequence). J lost 1 base, V lost 6 bases, and 5 bases had no gene match. This CDR3 has 14 amino acids. The CDR3 protein is CASSYGGTQETQYF. In DNA, the CDR3 is TGTGCCAGTAGCTACGGGGGGACCCAAGAGACCCAGTACTTC. Complete variable domain (other parts from reference TRBV19 and TRBJ2-5): DGGITQSPKYLFRKEGQNVTLSCEQNLNHDAMYWYRQDPGQGLRLIYYSQIVNDFQKGDIAEGYSVSREKKESFPLTVTSAQKNPTAFYLCASSYGGTQETQYFGPGTRLLVL.

The rearrangement links TRBV5-1 to TRBJ2-2; 11 nucleotides match TRBD1. From germline, CDR1 is SGHRS and CDR2 YFSETQ. This CDR3 is built from 15 residues. The V segment lost 4 bases and the J segment 4 bases; nucleotides outside the gene matches: 3. The CDR3, as DNA: TGCGCCAGCAGCCGGGGACAGGGGGGCACCGGGGAGCTGTTTTTT. Translation gives CASSRGQGGTGELFF.

This sequence joins TRBV4-3 and TRBJ1-6; D remains ambiguous. This CDR3 is built from 12 residues. V was pared by 3 bases and J by 7 bases, with 4 bases between. Per the germline V gene, CDR1 is LGHNA and CDR2 is YSLEER. CDR3 sequence: CASSHLNSPLHF. The CDR3 DNA sequence: TGCGCCAGCAGCCACCTAAATTCACCCCTCCACTTT.

The chain links TRBV3-1 (or the pseudogene TRBV3-2) to TRBJ2-1; 11 bases are a match to TRBD2. The germline gives CDR1 LGHDT, CDR2 YNNKEL (reference sequence). The CDR3 totals 19 residues. V was pared by 0 bases and J by 5 bases, with 12 bases of the junction left unmatched. In nucleotides, the CDR3 is TGTGCCAGCAGCCAAGATATTTTGGTAGCGGGGGGGAACAACAATGAGCAGTTCTTC. It encodes CASSQDILVAGGNNNEQFF.

CDR3 loop: CASSSGQGASGNTIYF. CDR3 in DNA: TGTGCCAGCAGCTCTGGACAGGGGGCCTCTGGAAACACCATATATTTT. This chain connects TRBV7-8 to TRBJ1-3, with 11 bases matching TRBD1. V shed 4 bases and J 0 bases; nucleotides not matched to a gene: 2. From germline, CDR1 is SGHVS and CDR2 FQNEAQ. The CDR3 totals 16 residues.

On this clone: One junction end disagrees with the germline gene, perhaps due to a read error. J is TRBJ1-3 and V is TRBV28; tentative D call: TRBD1 (5 bases). CDR3 size: 17 residues. The germline V gene has CDR1 MDHEN and CDR2 SYDVKM. The CDR3 bases are TGTGCCAGCAGTTTTAGCGGGGCTGGGAGCTCTGAAAACACCATATATTTT. Translated, it gives CASSFSGAGSSENTIYF.

V and J are TRBV5-1 and TRBJ1-5; D is possibly TRBD1 (5 bases). The CDR3 totals 14 residues. Looked up from germline, CDR1 is SGHRS and CDR2 is YFSETQ. V lost 2 bases and J lost 4, with 10 bases in between. The CDR3 DNA reads as TGCGCCAGCAGCTTAGGGACGCCGAATCAGCCCCAGCATTTT. This encodes CASSLGTPNQPQHF.

V gene TRBV16 combines with J gene TRBJ1-1; 10 bases agree with TRBD1. The J segment lost 6 bases and the V segment lost 0 bases, leaving 10 bases of the junction unmatched. Germline V gene sequence: CDR1 KGHSY, CDR2 FQNENV. The CDR3 extends over 17 amino acids. CDR3 protein: CASSQSPFDRGLPEAFF. The DNA for the CDR3 is TGTGCCAGCAGCCAATCTCCCTTTGACAGGGGGCTACCTGAAGCTTTCTTT.

The chain employs TRBV18 and TRBJ2-1; D gene ambiguous. CDR3 length: 13 amino acids. Germline V gene lookup returns CDR1 KGHSH and CDR2 LQKENI. The germline V and J ends were trimmed by 2 bases and 10 bases, with 12 bases remaining between them. The CDR3 region is CASSPSSNYEQFF. CDR3 sequence (DNA): TGTGCCAGCTCACCATCTTCGAACTACGAGCAGTTCTTC.

This rearrangement joins TRBV6-1 to TRBJ2-2; 7 bases fit TRBD1. V dropped 3 bases and J dropped 3; count of bases not matched to a gene: 1. Germline CDR1 reads MNHNS; CDR2 reads SASEGT. This CDR3 comprises 14 residues. CDR3 amino acids: CASSDGTDTGELFF. The CDR3 DNA is TGTGCCAGCAGTGACGGGACAGACACCGGGGAGCTGTTTTTT.

The chain joins TRBV7-2 to TRBJ2-2; D perhaps matches TRBD1 (7 bases). From germline, CDR1 is SGHTA and CDR2 FQGNSA. The V end was cut by 7 bases, the J end by 6 bases, with 12 bases between. The CDR3 spans 13 residues. The DNA of the CDR3 is TGTGCCAGCAACAGGGGAGGTCCCGGGGAGCTGTTTTTT. Protein sequence: CASNRGGPGELFF.

The chain carries TRBV7-3 and TRBJ1-1, with 9 bases identical to TRBD1. V lost 1 base, J lost 1 base, and 4 bases stayed unmatched. This CDR3 comprises 16 residues. Germline V CDR1 and CDR2: SGHTA, FQGTGA. This CDR3 is CASSLSGQGPNTEAFF. The CDR3 DNA follows: TGTGCCAGCAGCTTAAGCGGACAGGGGCCGAACACTGAAGCTTTCTTT.

V is TRBV7-3 and J is TRBJ2-2, with a tentative D call TRBD1 (7 bases). Germline CDR1 and CDR2: SGHTA and FQGTGA. Trimming cost V 5 bases and J 4 bases, with 11 bases left between them. The CDR3 totals 14 residues. CDR3 nucleotide sequence: TGTGCCAGCAGCCGGAGGGACAGCACCGGGGAGCTGTTTTTT. It specifies CASSRRDSTGELFF.

The chain has TRBV4-3 and TRBJ2-7; D remains unclear. V gave up 0 bases and J gave up 2 bases, with 5 bases separating them. This CDR3 spans 13 amino acids. The germline V gene encodes CDR1 LGHNA and CDR2 YSLEER. CDR3 sequence reads: CASSQDLAYEQYF. The CDR3 DNA reads as TGCGCCAGCAGCCAAGATCTTGCCTACGAGCAGTACTTC.

This chain connects TRBV20-1 to TRBJ2-7, with D possibly being TRBD1 or TRBD2 (5 bases each). CDR1 is DFQATT, CDR2 SNEGSKA, per germline (reference sequence). V dropped 3 bases and J dropped 2 bases, with 11 bases sitting between them. The CDR3 consists of 13 residues. The CDR3 is CSASWDGTYEQYF. The CDR3 DNA follows: TGCAGTGCTAGTTGGGACGGCACCTACGAGCAGTACTTC.